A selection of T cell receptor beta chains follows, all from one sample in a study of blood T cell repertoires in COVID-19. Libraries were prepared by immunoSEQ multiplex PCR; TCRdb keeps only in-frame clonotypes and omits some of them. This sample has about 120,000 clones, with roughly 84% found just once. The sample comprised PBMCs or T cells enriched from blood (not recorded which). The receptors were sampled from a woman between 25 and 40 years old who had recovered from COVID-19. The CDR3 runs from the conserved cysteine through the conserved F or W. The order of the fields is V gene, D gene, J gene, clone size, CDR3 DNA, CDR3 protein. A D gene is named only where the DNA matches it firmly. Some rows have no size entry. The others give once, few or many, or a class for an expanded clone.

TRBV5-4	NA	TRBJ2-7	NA	TGTGCCAGCAGCTTAGCGGAGGGGAACCGGGTCCAGTACTTC	CASSLAEGNRVQYF
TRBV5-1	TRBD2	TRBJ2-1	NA	TGCGCCAGCGGCCCCCCTAGCGGTTCCTACAATGAGCAGTTCTTC	CASGPPSGSYNEQFF
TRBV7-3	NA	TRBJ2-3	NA	TGTGCCAGCAGCCCGGGCTGGCTGGCGGGGATCACAGATACGCAGTATTTT	CASSPGWLAGITDTQYF
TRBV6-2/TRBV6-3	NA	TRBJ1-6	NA	TGTGCCAGCAGTTACTTTCTGAGGGATTCACCCCTCCACTTT	CASSYFLRDSPLHF
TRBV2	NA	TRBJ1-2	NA	TGTGCCAGCAGTGTATCTCAGGGTGGCTATGGCTACACCTTC	CASSVSQGGYGYTF
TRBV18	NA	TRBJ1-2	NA	TGTGCCAGCTCACCACTTTCTACAGAGACAGACTACACCTTC	CASSPLSTETDYTF
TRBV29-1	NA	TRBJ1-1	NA	TGCAGCGTTAAAGCGGCCGGATCTAGGGGCACTGAAGCTTTCTTT	CSVKAAGSRGTEAFF
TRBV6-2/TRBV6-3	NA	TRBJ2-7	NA	TGTGCCAGCAGTTCCAGGGGCTGGCGAGTCTACGAGCAGTACTTC	CASSSRGWRVYEQYF
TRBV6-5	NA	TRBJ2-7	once	TGTGCCAGCAGTCTTGGGGGGATAAGCTCCTACGAGCAGTACTTC	CASSLGGISSYEQYF
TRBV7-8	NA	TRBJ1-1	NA	TGTGCCAGCAGCGTAGGGTCGTACTTGAGGAACACTGAAGCTTTCTTT	CASSVGSYLRNTEAFF
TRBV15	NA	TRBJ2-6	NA	TGTGCCACCAGCAGAGATCTAGTAAGCTCTGGGGCCAACGTCCTGACTTTC	CATSRDLVSSGANVLTF
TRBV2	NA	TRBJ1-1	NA	TGTGCCAGCAGTGAAGAGGTCGGGACTGAAGCTTTCTTT	CASSEEVGTEAFF
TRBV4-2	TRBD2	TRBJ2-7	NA	TGTGCCAGCAGCCAGTCCGCGGGAGGGGGTGCCTACGAGCAGTACTTC	CASSQSAGGGAYEQYF
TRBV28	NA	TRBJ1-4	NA	TGTGCCACCGAGCGGGCATTGAATGAAAAACTGTTTTTT	CATERALNEKLFF
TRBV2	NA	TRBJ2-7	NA	TGTGCCAGCAGCGTCTCAGGAATCTACGAGCAGTACTTC	CASSVSGIYEQYF